This T cell receptor (beta chain) was captured by sequencing in a study of shared clonotypes between healthy human individuals. The table came from immunoSEQ multiplex PCR; TCRdb's copy has only in-frame clones and leaves some out. The table shows around 480,000 clones, with about 75% occurring only once. The length of the CDR3 is 13 residues. With 11 bases clipped from V and 4 bases from J, the junction kept 10 bases outside the gene matches. The germline V gene encodes CDR1 SNHLY and CDR2 FYNNEI. The sequenced sample consisted of PBMCs. The TCR sequence derives from a woman in her 40s in good health. Some clones in this sample may be carry-over from other donors' samples. This chain connects TRBV2 to TRBJ2-5; 7 bases are shared with TRBD2. The CDR3 sequence is CAPAGPLGETQYF. The DNA of the CDR3 is TGTGCCCCAGCGGGACCCCTCGGAGAGACCCAGTACTTC.